This T cell receptor (beta chain) stems from a study of blood T cell repertoires in COVID-19. TCRdb's table, derived via immunoSEQ multiplex PCR, lists solely in-frame clones and lacks some. The table includes about 66,000 clones, 82% detected once. Germline lookup yields CDR1 SGHRS and CDR2 YFSETQ. Trimming stripped 4 bases from V and 1 base from J, with 11 bases between. The CDR3 totals 14 residues. This rearrangement joins TRBV5-1 to TRBJ1-1, with D unresolved. Sequencing was carried out using peripheral blood. This clonotype was obtained from a man between 60 and 70 years old with acute or convalescent COVID-19. CDR3 bases: TGCGCCAGCAGCCAGGCCCCAGGGAACACTGAAGCTTTCTTT. It is translated as CASSQAPGNTEAFF.